These 15 T cell receptor beta chains originate from one sample sequenced in a study of T cell repertoires in cytomegalovirus infection. No antigens are known for them. TCRdb re-derived calls from the reads in MiXCR, one entry per CDR3 protein. The data contain roughly 110,000 distinct CDR3 sequences, over 30% of them singletons. Sequenced here: CD8+ T cells from cultured PBMCs, sampled from culture after CMV antigen stimulation. Receptors were obtained from a human donor in good health (CMV status not recorded). Some clones in this sample may be carry-over from other donors' samples.

This chain connects TRBV20-1 to TRBJ2-1; the match to TRBD1 covers 7 bases. Germline values: CDR1 DFQATT, CDR2 SNEGSKA (reference sequence). The CDR3 sequence is 15 residues long. J lost 0 bases, V lost 7 bases, and 9 bases had no gene match. The CDR3 loop reads CSGGQAVSSYNEQFF. CDR3 DNA sequence: TGCAGTGGTGGACAGGCAGTAAGCTCCTACAATGAGCAGTTCTTC.

This clonotype was found a few times. The gene calls are TRBV12-3 or TRBV12-4 and TRBJ2-2; the D is unclear. V was pared by 5 bases and J by 6 bases, with 4 bases between. This CDR3 spans 11 amino acids. The CDR3 nucleotides read TGTGCCAGCAGTAAACCCGGGGAGCTGTTTTTT. It specifies CASSKPGELFF.

The chain employs TRBV24-1 and TRBJ2-1, with 8 bases matching TRBD1. Germline loops: CDR1 KGHDR, CDR2 SFDVKD. The V gene end was trimmed by 3 bases and the J gene end by 6 bases; junction bases not matched to a gene: 9. The CDR3 contains 16 residues. DNA for the CDR3: TGTGCCACCAGTGATCCACTGACAGGGGTGGGCAATGAGCAGTTCTTC. As protein: CATSDPLTGVGNEQFF.

The V call is TRBV7-2, the J call TRBJ2-3, with 8 bases that match TRBD2. Unmatched junction bases numbered 18, after V lost 8 bases and J lost 2 bases. CDR3 length: 18 residues. CDR1 is SGHTA and CDR2 is FQGNSA in the germline V gene. The CDR3 protein is CASLGVAGPPYPTDTQYF. As DNA, the CDR3 is TGTGCCAGCCTGGGGGTAGCGGGGCCACCCTACCCCACAGATACGCAGTATTTT.

The chain joins TRBV4-2 to TRBJ2-3; 9 nucleotides line up with TRBD2. This CDR3 contains 17 residues. The V and J ends lost 0 bases and 5 bases, in that order; junction bases with no gene match: 9. Germline values: CDR1 LGHNA, CDR2 YNFKEQ. The chain's CDR3 is CASSQEGRGGSEDTQYF. For the CDR3, the DNA is TGTGCCAGCAGCCAAGAGGGGCGGGGGGGGTCTGAAGATACGCAGTATTTT.

This clonotype was observed a few times. CDR3 bases: TGTGCCACCCGGACTAGCGGGGGCTCCTACGAGCAGTACTTC. Translating gives CATRTSGGSYEQYF. The rearrangement joins TRBV10-3 to TRBJ2-7; 13 nucleotides match TRBD2. This CDR3 has 14 amino acids. CDR1 is ENHRY, CDR2 SYGVKD, per germline. J gave up 0 bases and V 10 bases, and 3 bases lay outside the gene matches.

This sequence joins TRBV4-2 and TRBJ1-2; unclear D gene. V was cut by 0 bases and J by 7 bases, with 21 bases left in between. This CDR3 region has 17 residues. The germline CDR1 and CDR2 sequences are LGHNA and YNFKEQ. This CDR3 reads CASSQDRTQDPIGGYTF. The CDR3 region has the DNA TGTGCCAGCAGCCAAGATCGAACGCAAGATCCAATAGGTGGCTACACCTTC.

The chain employs TRBV20-1 and TRBJ2-2; tentative D call: TRBD2 (7 bases). The germline CDR1 and CDR2 sequences are DFQATT and SNEGSKA (reference sequence). The CDR3 runs to 18 residues. The V end was cut by 3 bases, the J end by 0 bases, with 20 bases between. Here the CDR3 reads CSARGFGGGLTNTGELFF. CDR3 nucleotides: TGCAGTGCTAGGGGTTTTGGGGGGGGCCTGACGAACACCGGGGAGCTGTTTTTT.

This chain connects TRBV7-9 to TRBJ2-3; 7 bases line up with TRBD2. Losses at the gene ends were 3 bases for V and 7 bases for J; bases not matched to a gene: 10. Germline V gene lookup returns CDR1 SEHNR and CDR2 FQNEAQ (reference sequence). CDR3 length equals 15 residues. The CDR3, as DNA: TGTGCCAGCAGCTTTGACGGGGGGAATCGGAATACGCAGTATTTT. Residues: CASSFDGGNRNTQYF.

This clonotype was picked up a small number of times. The rearrangement joins TRBV24-1 to TRBJ2-1; D may be TRBD1 (5 bases). The V gene lost 9 bases and the J gene lost 10 bases, with 18 bases spanning the gap. Germline loops: CDR1 KGHDR, CDR2 SFDVKD. The CDR3 consists of 13 residues. The CDR3 nucleotides read TGTGCCACCCAAGACAGTGTTTCACCCGAGCAGTTCTTC. This codes for CATQDSVSPEQFF.

This clonotype was observed many times. This chain links TRBV11-3 with TRBJ2-5; D ambiguous. The germline V gene has CDR1 SGHNT and CDR2 YENEEA. The V end lost 1 base, the J end lost 5 bases, and 14 bases lay between the germline ends. This CDR3 is 15 amino acids long. CDR3 nucleotide sequence: TGTGCCAGCAGCTTAGGCGGAACTTTGGGGGAGACCCAGTACTTC. Translated, it gives CASSLGGTLGETQYF.

This chain links TRBV7-4 with TRBJ1-4; TRBD1 matches 9 bases. Germline V CDR1 and CDR2: SGHVT, SQSDAQ. The CDR3 is 14 amino acids. The V segment lost 5 bases and the J segment 8 bases; nucleotides outside the gene matches: 6. CDR3 protein: CASSARDRVEKLFF. Here the CDR3 DNA reads TGTGCCAGCAGCGCCCGGGACAGGGTCGAAAAACTGTTTTTT.

The V call is TRBV12-3 or TRBV12-4, the J call TRBJ1-1; 9 bases align to TRBD1. V shed 8 bases, J shed 3 bases, and the junction held 10 bases outside the gene matches. This CDR3 is 15 amino acids long. CDR3 nucleotide sequence: TGTGCCAGCGACTCCAGACAGGGGGGAGACACTGAAGCTTTCTTT. Amino acids: CASDSRQGGDTEAFF.

This clonotype occurred a few times. This chain joins TRBV6-1 and TRBJ2-1, with TRBD1 matching over 7 bases. Germline V gene data show CDR1 as MNHNS and CDR2 as SASEGT. The V gene end was trimmed by 7 bases and the J gene end by 4 bases; junction bases not matched to a gene: 19. This CDR3 spans 18 amino acids. The CDR3 DNA sequence: TGTGCCAGCAAACCCCCCCTACACAGGGGAACGACTTACAATGAGCAGTTCTTC. Residues: CASKPPLHRGTTYNEQFF.

The genes are TRBV7-9 and TRBJ2-7; TRBD2 might be the D (6 bases). Deletions cut 5 bases from V and 7 bases from J, with 21 bases between. CDR3 length: 15 amino acids. Germline V gene data show CDR1 as SEHNR and CDR2 as FQNEAQ (reference sequence). The CDR3 reads CASSISSWDLEEQYF. The CDR3 DNA sequence: TGTGCCAGCAGCATTAGCTCTTGGGACTTGGAGGAGCAGTACTTC.